The 10 T cell receptor beta chains presented below share a single source sample, sequenced in a study of STAT3 mutations in large granular lymphocyte leukemia. Study conclusions and caveats: Every T-LGLL patient had at least one immunodominant TCRbeta clonotype.

The repertoire was sequenced with immunoSEQ multiplex PCR; TCRdb's copy has only in-frame clones and lacks some. The sample has some 10,000 clones, about 52% seen once. These receptors' targets are unknown. Sample: peripheral blood mononuclear cells. The receptors come from a boy between 10 and 17 years old with T-cell large granular lymphocyte leukemia. Some clones in this sample may be carry-over from other donors' samples.

CDR3 in DNA: TGCGCCAGCAGAGCTGGGTGGGGATCCTACGAGCAGTACTTC. Protein: CASRAGWGSYEQYF. This chain links TRBV5-1 with TRBJ2-7; no reliable D call. In germline, CDR1 is SGHRS, CDR2 YFSETQ. This CDR3 has 14 amino acids. Trimming pared 5 bases from V and 1 base from J, leaving 13 bases between.

The chain couples TRBV27 to TRBJ2-7; D might be TRBD1 (6 bases). Germline V gene sequence: CDR1 MNHEY, CDR2 SMNVEV (reference sequence). The CDR3 covers 15 residues. Trimming pared 5 bases from V and 2 bases from J, leaving 16 bases between. The CDR3 DNA is TGTGCCAGCAGTCCCAGGGGAAACGGTGCCTACGAGCAGTACTTC. This codes for CASSPRGNGAYEQYF.

This clone showed up just a few times. This chain uses TRBV18 with TRBJ2-5; 11 bases are a match to TRBD2. CDR1 is KGHSH and CDR2 is LQKENI in the germline V gene. This CDR3 spans 17 amino acids. The V gene end was trimmed by 0 bases and the J gene end by 2 bases; junction bases not matched to a gene: 5. CDR3 DNA: TGTGCCAGCTCACCACCTACTAGCGGGAGTAGGCAAGAGACCCAGTACTTC. Protein: CASSPPTSGSRQETQYF.

V gene TRBV5-1 combines with J gene TRBJ1-6; no firm D call. Per the germline V gene, CDR1 is SGHRS and CDR2 is YFSETQ. Trimming took off 2 bases at V and 11 bases at J, with 14 bases between the two ends. This CDR3 has 14 residues. As DNA, the CDR3 is TGCGCCAGCAGCTTCGAAGGGAGCACTACACCCCTCCACTTT. Translating gives CASSFEGSTTPLHF.

In its sample, this clone was seen once. This chain uses TRBV5-6 with TRBJ2-3; D uncertain. The ends were cut back, 5 bases at V and 1 base at J, with 11 bases in the middle. The CDR3 is 14 residues long. Looked up from germline, CDR1 is SGHDT and CDR2 is YYEEEE. CDR3 nucleotide sequence: TGTGCCAGCAGGTCGGTTAGAGGCACAGATACGCAGTATTTT. Translated: CASRSVRGTDTQYF.

This clone was seen a handful of times. The J gene is TRBJ2-5, the V gene TRBV27; tentatively, D is TRBD1 or TRBD2 (5 bases each). V was trimmed by 3 bases and J by 3 bases, leaving 17 bases between them. This CDR3 comprises 16 residues. Germline V gene data show CDR1 as MNHEY and CDR2 as SMNVEV (reference sequence). This CDR3 is CASSLRRLGGKETQYF. The CDR3 DNA follows: TGTGCCAGCAGTTTGCGGAGGCTTGGGGGAAAAGAGACCCAGTACTTC.

This clone was observed a few times. The CDR3 region is CASSLREVFSEQFF. The CDR3 DNA sequence: TGCGCCAGCAGCTTGCGGGAGGTCTTTTCTGAGCAGTTCTTC. The rearrangement links TRBV5-1 to TRBJ2-1; TRBD2 agrees at 7 bases. Germline assignment: CDR1 SGHRS and CDR2 YFSETQ. J gave up 9 bases and V 1 base, and 7 bases lay outside the gene matches. The CDR3 covers 14 residues.

The count of this clone is one. The chain couples TRBV20-1 to TRBJ2-1; D is ambiguous. V lost 0 bases and J lost 5, with 2 bases in between. CDR1 and CDR2 from the germline V gene are DFQATT and SNEGSKA (reference sequence). This CDR3 has 11 residues. The CDR3 here is CSAREDNEQFF. The CDR3 DNA is TGCAGTGCTAGAGAGGACAATGAGCAGTTCTTC.

The genes are TRBV18 and TRBJ2-3; TRBD1 matches at 8 bases. CDR1 and CDR2 from the germline V gene are KGHSH and LQKENI. With V trimmed by 3 bases and J by 6 bases, 5 bases remained unmatched. The CDR3 consists of 14 residues. The CDR3 nucleotides read TGTGCCAGCTCACCGGACAGGGTTCGGGATACGCAGTATTTT. Amino acid sequence: CASSPDRVRDTQYF.

The V gene is TRBV11-1, the J gene TRBJ2-7; D remains ambiguous. Germline loops: CDR1 SGHAT, CDR2 FQDESV (reference sequence). This CDR3 region has 13 residues. V gave up 3 bases and J gave up 0 bases, with 6 bases separating them. The CDR3, as DNA: TGTGCCAGCAGCTTGTTTAGCTCCTACGAGCAGTACTTC. As protein: CASSLFSSYEQYF.